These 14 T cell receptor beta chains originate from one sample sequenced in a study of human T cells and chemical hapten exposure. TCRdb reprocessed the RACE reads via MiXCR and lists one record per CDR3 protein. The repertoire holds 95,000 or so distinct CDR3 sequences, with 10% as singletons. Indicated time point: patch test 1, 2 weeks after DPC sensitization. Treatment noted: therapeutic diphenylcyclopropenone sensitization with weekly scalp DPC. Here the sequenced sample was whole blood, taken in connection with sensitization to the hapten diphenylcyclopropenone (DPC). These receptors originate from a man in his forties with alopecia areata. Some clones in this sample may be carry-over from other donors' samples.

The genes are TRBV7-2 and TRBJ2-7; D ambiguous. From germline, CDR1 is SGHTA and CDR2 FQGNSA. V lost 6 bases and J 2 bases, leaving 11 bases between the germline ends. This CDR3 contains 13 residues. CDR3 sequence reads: CASSPFNTYEQYF. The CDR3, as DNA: TGTGCCAGCAGTCCGTTTAATACCTACGAGCAGTACTTC.

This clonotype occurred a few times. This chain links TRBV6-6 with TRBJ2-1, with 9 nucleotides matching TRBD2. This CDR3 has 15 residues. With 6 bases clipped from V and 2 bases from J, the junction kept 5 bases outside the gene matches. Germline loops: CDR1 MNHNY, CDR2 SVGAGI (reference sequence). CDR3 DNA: TGTGCCAGCAGCCCGACTAGCGGTACCTACAATGAGCAGTTCTTC. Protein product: CASSPTSGTYNEQFF.

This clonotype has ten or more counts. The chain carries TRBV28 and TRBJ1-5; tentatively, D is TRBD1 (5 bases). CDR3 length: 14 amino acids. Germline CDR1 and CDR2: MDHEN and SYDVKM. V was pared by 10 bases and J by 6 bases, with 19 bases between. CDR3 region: CATYIMGGGQPQHF. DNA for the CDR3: TGTGCCACTTATATTATGGGCGGGGGTCAGCCCCAGCATTTT.

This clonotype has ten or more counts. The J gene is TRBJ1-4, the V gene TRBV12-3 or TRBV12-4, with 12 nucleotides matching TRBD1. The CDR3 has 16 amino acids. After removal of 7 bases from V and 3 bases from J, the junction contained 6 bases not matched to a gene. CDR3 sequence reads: CASTVGQGAANEKLFF. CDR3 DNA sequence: TGTGCCAGCACAGTGGGACAGGGGGCAGCTAATGAAAAACTGTTTTTT.

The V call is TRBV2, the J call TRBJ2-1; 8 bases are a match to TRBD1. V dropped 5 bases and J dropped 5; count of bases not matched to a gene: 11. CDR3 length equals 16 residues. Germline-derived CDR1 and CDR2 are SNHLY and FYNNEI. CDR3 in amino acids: CASSIGQGVRDNEQFF. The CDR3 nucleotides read TGTGCCAGCAGTATCGGACAGGGAGTCAGAGACAATGAGCAGTTCTTC. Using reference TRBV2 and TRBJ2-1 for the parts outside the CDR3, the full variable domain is EPEVTQTPSHQVTQMGQEVILRCVPISNHLYFYWYRQILGQKVEFLVSFYNNEISEKSEIFDDQFSVERPDGSNFTLKIRSTKLEDSAMYFCASSIGQGVRDNEQFFGPGTRLTVL.

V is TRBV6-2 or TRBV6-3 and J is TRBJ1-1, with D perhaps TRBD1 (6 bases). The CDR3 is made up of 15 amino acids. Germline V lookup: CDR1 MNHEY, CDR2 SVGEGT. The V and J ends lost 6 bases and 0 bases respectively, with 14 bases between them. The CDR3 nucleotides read TGTGCCAGCAGCCTCCCGGGGGCCATGAACACTGAAGCTTTCTTT. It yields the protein CASSLPGAMNTEAFF.

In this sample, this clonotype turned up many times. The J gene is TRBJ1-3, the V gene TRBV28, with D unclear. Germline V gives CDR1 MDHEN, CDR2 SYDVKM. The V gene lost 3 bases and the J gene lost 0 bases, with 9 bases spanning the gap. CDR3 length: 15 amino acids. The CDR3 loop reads CASSFGQTSGNTIYF. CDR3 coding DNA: TGTGCCAGCAGTTTCGGCCAGACCTCTGGAAACACCATATATTTT.

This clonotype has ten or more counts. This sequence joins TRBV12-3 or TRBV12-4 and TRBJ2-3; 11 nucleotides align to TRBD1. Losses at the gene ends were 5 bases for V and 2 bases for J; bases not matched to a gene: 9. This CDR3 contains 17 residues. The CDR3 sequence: CASSSTGTGGITDTQYF. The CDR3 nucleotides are TGTGCCAGCAGTAGCACCGGGACAGGGGGTATCACAGATACGCAGTATTTT.

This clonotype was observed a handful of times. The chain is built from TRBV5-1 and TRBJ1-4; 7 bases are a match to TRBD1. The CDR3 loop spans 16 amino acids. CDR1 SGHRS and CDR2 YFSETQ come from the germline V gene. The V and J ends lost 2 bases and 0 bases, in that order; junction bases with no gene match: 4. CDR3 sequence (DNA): TGCGCCAGCAGCTTAAACAGGGGTTCAACTAATGAAAAACTGTTTTTT. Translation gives CASSLNRGSTNEKLFF.

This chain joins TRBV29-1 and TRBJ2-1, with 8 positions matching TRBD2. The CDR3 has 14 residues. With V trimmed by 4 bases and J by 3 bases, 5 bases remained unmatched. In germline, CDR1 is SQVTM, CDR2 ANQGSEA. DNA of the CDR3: TGCAGCGTTGGTCGGGGGGGATTCTACAATGAGCAGTTCTTC. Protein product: CSVGRGGFYNEQFF.

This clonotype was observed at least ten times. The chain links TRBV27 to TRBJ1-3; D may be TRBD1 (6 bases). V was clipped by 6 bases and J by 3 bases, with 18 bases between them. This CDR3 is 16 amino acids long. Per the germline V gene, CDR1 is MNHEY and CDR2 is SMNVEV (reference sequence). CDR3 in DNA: TGTGCCAGCAGCGCACAGGGAAGGGTTTATGGAAACACCATATATTTT. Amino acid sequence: CASSAQGRVYGNTIYF.

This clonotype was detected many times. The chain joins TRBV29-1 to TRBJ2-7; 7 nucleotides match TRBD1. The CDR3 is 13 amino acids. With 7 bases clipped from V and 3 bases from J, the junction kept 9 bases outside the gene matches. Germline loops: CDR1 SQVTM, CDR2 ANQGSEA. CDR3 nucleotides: TGCAGCGCCCGAACGACAGGGATCTACGAGCAGTACTTC. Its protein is CSARTTGIYEQYF.

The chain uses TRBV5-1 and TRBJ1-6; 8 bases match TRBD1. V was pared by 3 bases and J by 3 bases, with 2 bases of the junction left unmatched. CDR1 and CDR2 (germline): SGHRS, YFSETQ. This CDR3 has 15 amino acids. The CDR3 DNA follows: TGCGCCAGCAGCTATGACAGGGGCTATAATTCACCCCTCCACTTT. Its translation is CASSYDRGYNSPLHF.

The CDR3 sequence is CASRGLAGETQYF. The CDR3 DNA is TGTGCCAGCAGAGGACTAGCGGGGGAGACCCAGTACTTC. The chain combines TRBV6-5 with TRBJ2-5; 12 positions agree with TRBD2. CDR1 and CDR2 from the germline V gene are MNHEY and SVGAGI. Trimming at V came to 6 bases and at J to 5 bases, leaving 1 base not matched to a gene. This CDR3 comprises 13 residues.